The sample holds a few counts of the clone carrying this TCR beta chain. The antigen remains unidentified. Sequenced material consisted of expressed TCRB transcripts (all of the isolated RNA was reverse transcribed). Clones were sequenced by immunoSEQ multiplex PCR, and TCRdb holds only the in-frame ones, with some missing. The table includes about 930,000 clones, 17% detected once. The entry originates in a study of beta chain features in type 1 diabetes. Overall study findings and caveats: TCRB repertoires of naive, central memory and Treg cells appeared more similar among patients than among healthy donors. Patients with Type 1 diabetes showed moderately but significantly shorter TCRB CDR3s in all four CD4+ subsets. Equally in patients and controls, PCR might preferentially amplify shorter templates. Patients with type 1 diabetes showed fewer VDJ junction insertions and more deletions.

CDR3 size: 14 residues. Germline values: CDR1 SGHAT, CDR2 FQNNGV. Trimming took off 1 base at V and 2 bases at J, with 6 bases between the two ends. This receptor was taken from a woman between 18 and 29 years old in good health. Material: naive CD4+ T cells from blood. V usage is TRBV11-2 and J usage is TRBJ2-1, with D perhaps TRBD2 (5 bases). The CDR3, as DNA: TGTGCCAGCAGCTTAGGGGAGCCCTACAATGAGCAGTTCTTC. This codes for CASSLGEPYNEQFF.